The text below deals with one T cell receptor (beta chain). The antigen is unknown. Germline V gene data show CDR1 as SGHTA and CDR2 as FQGNSA. V was shortened by 4 bases and J by 2 bases, with 18 bases between the two germline ends. This CDR3 comprises 16 residues. This sample is drawn from a study of blood T cells in healthy people across ages. A J-beta primer mix and a sample-barcoded 5' primer were used in a second PCR of roughly 6 to 11 cycles. Every molecule of cDNA carried a tag from a template-switch adaptor with 12 random nucleotides. TCRdb reanalysed the 5' RACE reads using MiXCR and keeps one entry per CDR3 protein. This table holds about 1.4 million distinct CDR3 sequences, roughly 60% found once. General study points: Shifts in expanded clonotypes may have been confounded by donor CMV status, which was unknown. A greater number of naive CD4+ cells and higher diversity distinguished long-lived donors from aged donors.

The sample was blood. The rearrangement links TRBV7-2 to TRBJ2-7, with D tentatively TRBD1 or TRBD2 (6 bases each). The receptor was derived from a man in his late teens or twenties in good health. The CDR3 is CASSSKGGVATYEQYF. The CDR3 bases are TGTGCCAGCAGCTCAAAGGGGGGAGTCGCTACCTACGAGCAGTACTTC. The full variable domain, rest sourced from reference TRBV7-2 and TRBJ2-7, is GAGVSQSPSNKVTEKGKDVELRCDPISGHTALYWYRQSLGQGLEFLIYFQGNSAPDKSGLPSDRFSAERTGGSVSTLTIQRTQQEDSAVYLCASSSKGGVATYEQYFGPGTRLTVT.